This is a list of T cell receptor beta chains from one sample in a study of T cell repertoires in aging, cancer and after chemotherapy. TCRdb reprocessed the multiplex PCR reads via MiXCR and lists one record per CDR3 protein. The table records about 10,000 distinct CDR3 sequences, less than 30% of them present only once. Material: blood. These receptors were taken from a human donor in good health. CDR3s include the opening cysteine and the closing phenylalanine or tryptophan. A D gene is named only where the DNA matches it firmly. The listing skips clone size in some rows; elsewhere it reads once, few, many or a size class.

V: TRBV19; J: TRBJ1-1; D: -; size: medium-sized; CDR3: CASTRTGGANTEAFF; DNA: TGTGCCAGTACCCGAACCGGGGGCGCGAACACTGAAGCTTTCTTT
V: TRBV13; J: TRBJ2-7; D: -; size: -; CDR3: CGSSLGRIVSEQYF; DNA: TGTGGCAGCAGCCTCGGGCGGATAGTCTCCGAGCAGTACTTC
V: TRBV19; J: TRBJ2-3; D: TRBD2; size: -; CDR3: CASSLLAGHTDTQYF; DNA: TGTGCCAGTAGTTTACTAGCGGGGCACACAGATACGCAGTATTTT
V: TRBV20-1; J: TRBJ2-1; D: TRBD1; size: few; CDR3: CSATAPLRDRDYNEQFF; DNA: TGCAGTGCTACCGCTCCTCTCCGGGACAGGGACTACAATGAGCAGTTCTTC
V: TRBV11-2; J: TRBJ2-1; D: TRBD1; size: few; CDR3: CASKQQGSYNEQFF; DNA: TGTGCCAGCAAGCAACAGGGGTCCTACAATGAGCAGTTCTTC
V: TRBV6-1; J: TRBJ1-2; D: TRBD1; size: medium-sized; CDR3: CASRSPVRGRDGYTF; DNA: TGTGCCAGCAGGTCCCCCGTCAGGGGGCGGGATGGCTACACCTTC
V: TRBV19; J: TRBJ2-2; D: -; size: medium-sized; CDR3: CASRGRGVNTGELFF; DNA: TGTGCCAGCCGAGGGCGGGGTGTGAACACCGGGGAGCTGTTTTTT
V: TRBV27; J: TRBJ2-3; D: TRBD1; size: few; CDR3: CASSLWVRGRRTDTQYF; DNA: TGTGCCAGCAGTTTATGGGTCAGGGGGCGCCGGACAGATACGCAGTATTTT
V: TRBV29-1; J: TRBJ2-7; D: TRBD1; size: -; CDR3: CSVHTGTAYEQYF; DNA: TGCAGCGTACACACCGGGACAGCCTACGAGCAGTACTTT
V: TRBV19; J: TRBJ2-7; D: TRBD1; size: medium-sized; CDR3: CASSMTGYEQYF; DNA: TGTGCCAGTAGTATGACAGGGTACGAGCAGTACTTC
V: TRBV24-1; J: TRBJ1-2; D: -; size: few; CDR3: CATSDLVGAGYTF; DNA: TGTGCCACCAGTGATCTTGTCGGGGCTGGCTACACCTTC
V: TRBV28; J: TRBJ1-4; D: -; size: few; CDR3: CASSSDRWDEKLFF; DNA: TGTGCCAGCAGTTCTGACAGGTGGGACGAAAAACTGTTTTTT
V: TRBV5-6; J: TRBJ2-1; D: -; size: -; CDR3: CASSFYDNEQFF; DNA: TGTGCCAGCAGCTTTTATGACAATGAGCAGTTCTTC
V: TRBV6-1; J: TRBJ1-2; D: TRBD1; size: few; CDR3: CASRRRGQDYGYTF; DNA: TGTGCCAGCAGAAGGAGGGGACAGGACTATGGCTACACCTTC
V: TRBV12-3/TRBV12-4; J: TRBJ1-2; D: -; size: medium-sized; CDR3: CASRRDGSLGGYTF; DNA: TGTGCCAGCAGGCGGGACGGATCCTTAGGTGGCTACACCTTC
V: TRBV6-5; J: TRBJ2-3; D: TRBD2; size: few; CDR3: CASSSNLAGPTDTQYF; DNA: TGTGCCAGCAGTAGTAACTTAGCGGGACCCACAGATACGCAGTATTTT
V: TRBV11-2; J: TRBJ2-1; D: -; size: -; CDR3: CASSLGAGTVYNEQFF; DNA: TGTGCCAGCAGCTTAGGCGCCGGGACTGTATACAATGAGCAGTTCTTC
V: TRBV19; J: TRBJ1-1; D: -; size: few; CDR3: CASSIQGYFTEAFF; DNA: TGTGCCAGTAGTATACAGGGGTATTTCACTGAAGCTTTCTTT
V: TRBV2; J: TRBJ1-2; D: -; size: -; CDR3: CASSQDGGAGYTF; DNA: TGTGCCAGCAGCCAGGACGGCGGAGCGGGCTACACCTTC
V: TRBV11-3; J: TRBJ2-1; D: TRBD1; size: once; CDR3: CASSPGQGAYNEQFF; DNA: TGTGCCAGCAGCCCGGGACAGGGGGCTTACAATGAGCAGTTCTTC
V: TRBV7-9; J: TRBJ1-4; D: -; size: few; CDR3: CASSLTPIAGEKLFF; DNA: TGTGCCAGCAGCCTAACACCGATCGCGGGTGAAAAACTGTTTTTT
V: TRBV20-1; J: TRBJ2-1; D: TRBD2; size: -; CDR3: CSANRGRAFNEQFF; DNA: TGCAGTGCTAATCGAGGGAGGGCCTTTAATGAGCAGTTCTTC
V: TRBV5-1; J: TRBJ1-3; D: -; size: -; CDR3: CASSLTPHGLGGNTIYF; DNA: TGCGCCAGCAGCTTGACCCCCCACGGCCTGGGTGGAAACACCATATATTTT
V: TRBV28; J: TRBJ1-3; D: -; size: few; CDR3: CASSLSYSTVYGNTIYF; DNA: TGTGCCAGCAGTTTATCGTACTCGACAGTCTACGGAAACACCATATATTTT
V: TRBV5-4; J: TRBJ2-1; D: -; size: -; CDR3: CASSMYHEQFF; DNA: TGTGCCAGCAGCATGTACCATGAGCAGTTCTTC
V: TRBV5-4; J: TRBJ1-1; D: -; size: -; CDR3: CASSLRGSGEDTEAFF; DNA: TGTGCCAGCAGCTTGAGAGGGTCAGGGGAGGACACTGAAGCTTTCTTT
V: TRBV28; J: TRBJ2-1; D: TRBD2; size: -; CDR3: CASSLTSGRWDEQFF; DNA: TGTGCCAGCAGTTTGACTAGCGGGAGATGGGATGAGCAGTTCTTC
V: TRBV10-3; J: TRBJ2-3; D: TRBD2; size: -; CDR3: CAISEGPGGGTDTQYF; DNA: TGTGCCATCAGTGAGGGACCGGGAGGGGGCACAGATACGCAGTATTTT
V: TRBV7-9; J: TRBJ2-5; D: -; size: few; CDR3: CASIPSQGRGETQYF; DNA: TGTGCCAGCATCCCATCACAGGGGCGGGGAGAGACCCAGTACTTC
V: TRBV7-2; J: TRBJ1-2; D: -; size: medium-sized; CDR3: CASSLVRPPDTF; DNA: TGTGCCAGCAGCTTAGTGAGGCCCCCCGACACCTTC
V: TRBV29-1; J: TRBJ1-2; D: TRBD1; size: -; CDR3: CSVEDWTGDVNYGYTF; DNA: TGCAGCGTTGAAGATTGGACAGGGGACGTTAACTATGGCTACACCTTC
V: TRBV28; J: TRBJ2-5; D: TRBD2; size: -; CDR3: CASSLWASGSKTQYF; DNA: TGTGCCAGCAGTTTATGGGCTAGCGGGAGTAAGACCCAGTACTTC
V: TRBV6-5; J: TRBJ2-7; D: -; size: medium-sized; CDR3: CASSSSLGSYEQYF; DNA: TGTGCCAGCAGTTCATCGCTAGGGTCCTACGAGCAGTACTTC
V: TRBV12-3/TRBV12-4; J: TRBJ2-2; D: -; size: -; CDR3: CASIPGEWNTGELFF; DNA: TGTGCCAGCATCCCAGGGGAATGGAACACCGGGGAGCTGTTTTTT
V: TRBV7-9; J: TRBJ2-1; D: TRBD2; size: medium-sized; CDR3: CASSLGLAAYNEQFF; DNA: TGTGCCAGCAGCTTAGGACTAGCGGCCTACAATGAGCAGTTCTTC
V: TRBV20-1; J: TRBJ1-2; D: -; size: few; CDR3: CSAPDSNYGYTF; DNA: TGCAGTGCTCCAGACAGTAACTATGGCTACACCTTC
V: TRBV24-1; J: TRBJ1-2; D: TRBD1; size: once; CDR3: CATRYRGNYGYTF; DNA: TGTGCCACCAGGTACAGGGGTAACTATGGCTACACCTTC
V: TRBV6-4; J: TRBJ2-2; D: TRBD2; size: few; CDR3: CASSQLGASGSPGELFF; DNA: TGTGCCAGCAGTCAACTAGGGGCTAGCGGGAGTCCCGGGGAGCTGTTTTTT
V: TRBV11-2; J: TRBJ1-2; D: -; size: medium-sized; CDR3: CASSIWRRGTDLHYGYTF; DNA: TGTGCCAGCAGCATTTGGCGTAGGGGGACGGACTTACACTATGGCTACACCTTC
V: TRBV5-8; J: TRBJ2-7; D: -; size: -; CDR3: CASSSSGSVYYEQYF; DNA: TGTGCCAGCAGCTCCAGCGGTAGCGTCTACTACGAGCAGTACTTC
V: TRBV15; J: TRBJ2-1; D: -; size: once; CDR3: CVTGLIYNEQFF; DNA: TGTGTCACCGGGCTGATCTACAATGAGCAGTTCTTC
V: TRBV7-9; J: TRBJ2-7; D: -; size: medium-sized; CDR3: CASSLSGEQYF; DNA: TGTGCCAGCAGCTTGTCGGGCGAGCAGTACTTC
V: TRBV11-2; J: TRBJ2-1; D: TRBD2; size: -; CDR3: CASSLSGDSSYNEQFF; DNA: TGTGCCAGCAGCCTTAGCGGGGATAGCTCCTACAATGAGCAGTTCTTC
V: TRBV12-3/TRBV12-4; J: TRBJ1-5; D: -; size: few; CDR3: CASSPGQNNQPQHF; DNA: TGTGCCAGCAGCCCCGGACAGAACAATCAGCCCCAGCATTTT
V: TRBV19; J: TRBJ2-1; D: TRBD2; size: -; CDR3: CASSIAQGGGTNNEQFF; DNA: TGTGCCAGTAGTATAGCCCAGGGCGGTGGGACTAACAATGAGCAGTTCTTC
V: TRBV7-9; J: TRBJ2-5; D: TRBD2; size: -; CDR3: CASSLGGSGGEETQYF; DNA: TGTGCCAGCAGCTTAGGAGGTAGCGGGGGGGAAGAGACCCAGTACTTC
V: TRBV30; J: TRBJ1-1; D: -; size: medium-sized; CDR3: CAWSVPMGHKNTEAFF; DNA: TGTGCCTGGAGTGTACCTATGGGACACAAGAACACTGAAGCTTTCTTT
V: TRBV19; J: TRBJ2-7; D: -; size: medium-sized; CDR3: CASSITGLSYEQYF; DNA: TGTGCCAGTAGTATAACAGGCCTCTCCTACGAGCAGTACTTC
V: TRBV29-1; J: TRBJ2-5; D: -; size: medium-sized; CDR3: CSATYPGLLQETQYF; DNA: TGCAGCGCTACCTACCCCGGACTACTCCAAGAGACCCAGTACTTC
V: TRBV5-1; J: TRBJ2-5; D: -; size: few; CDR3: CASSSRHVDHQETQYF; DNA: TGCGCCAGCAGCTCTCGACACGTGGACCACCAAGAGACCCAGTACTTC
V: TRBV7-9; J: TRBJ2-3; D: -; size: few; CDR3: CASSLIDDFDTDTQYF; DNA: TGTGCCAGCAGCTTAATAGATGACTTTGACACAGATACGCAGTATTTT
V: TRBV5-1; J: TRBJ1-2; D: -; size: few; CDR3: CASSRADGANYGYTF; DNA: TGCGCCAGCAGTCGAGCCGACGGAGCTAACTATGGCTACACCTTC
V: TRBV20-1; J: TRBJ2-1; D: -; size: -; CDR3: CSATAGSLFYNEQFF; DNA: TGCAGTGCAACGGCCGGGAGTCTTTTTTACAATGAGCAGTTCTTC
V: TRBV7-9; J: TRBJ2-7; D: -; size: -; CDR3: CASSPAGDSTYEQYF; DNA: TGTGCCAGCAGCCCCGCTGGGGACTCTACTTACGAGCAGTACTTC
V: TRBV5-1; J: TRBJ2-2; D: -; size: -; CDR3: CASGHRDSTGELFF; DNA: TGCGCCAGCGGACACAGGGACTCGACCGGGGAGCTGTTTTTT